The entry below gives a single T cell receptor (beta chain) sequence along with its context. Libraries were prepared by immunoSEQ multiplex PCR; TCRdb keeps only in-frame clonotypes and omits some of them. The sample lists fewer than 40,000 clones; 80% to 90% were seen once. Germline values: CDR1 SGHTA, CDR2 FQGTGA. V gave up 0 bases and J gave up 4 bases, with 9 bases separating them. This CDR3 comprises 15 residues. This record belongs to a study of neoadjuvant anti-PD-1 for oral cavity cancer. As for the study in general: Patients mostly received three to four biweekly nivolumab doses at 3 mg/kg before surgery.

Patients had newly diagnosed, untreated stage II-IVA oral cavity squamous cell carcinoma. Cohort: HPV-negative, locally advanced oral cavity squamous cell carcinoma patients. The sample consisted of PBMCs, taken before nivolumab (anti-PD-1) treatment. The chain joins TRBV7-3 to TRBJ2-2; TRBD2 is a possible D gene (6 bases). The receptor was isolated from a person aged 35 to 85 with oral cavity squamous cell carcinoma. In nucleotides, the CDR3 is TGTGCCAGCAGCTTAACAAGGGGAGGCACCGGGGAGCTGTTTTTT. Its translation is CASSLTRGGTGELFF.